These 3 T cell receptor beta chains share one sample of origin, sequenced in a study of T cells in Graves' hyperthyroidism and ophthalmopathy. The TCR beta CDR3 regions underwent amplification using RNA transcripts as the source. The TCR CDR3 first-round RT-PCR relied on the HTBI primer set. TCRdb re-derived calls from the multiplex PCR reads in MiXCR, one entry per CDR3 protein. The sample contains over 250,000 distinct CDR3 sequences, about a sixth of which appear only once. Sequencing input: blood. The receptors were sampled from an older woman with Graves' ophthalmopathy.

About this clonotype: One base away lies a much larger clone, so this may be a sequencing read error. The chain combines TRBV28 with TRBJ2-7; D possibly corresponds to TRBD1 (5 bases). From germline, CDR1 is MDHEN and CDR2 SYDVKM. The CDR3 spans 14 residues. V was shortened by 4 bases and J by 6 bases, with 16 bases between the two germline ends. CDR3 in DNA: TGTGCCAGCAGTTCAGGGTTGCAGGCCTCCGAGCAGTACTTC. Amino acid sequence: CASSSGLQASEQYF.

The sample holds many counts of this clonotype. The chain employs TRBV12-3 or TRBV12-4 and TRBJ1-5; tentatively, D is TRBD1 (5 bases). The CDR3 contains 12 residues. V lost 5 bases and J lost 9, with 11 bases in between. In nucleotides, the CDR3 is TGTGCCAGCAGTCTGGGCGGGGGGCCCCAGCATTTT. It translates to CASSLGGGPQHF.

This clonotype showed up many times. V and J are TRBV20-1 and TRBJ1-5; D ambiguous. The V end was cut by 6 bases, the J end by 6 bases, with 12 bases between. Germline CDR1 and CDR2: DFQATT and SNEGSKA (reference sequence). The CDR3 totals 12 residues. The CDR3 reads CSARWGGQPQHF. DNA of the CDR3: TGCAGTGCCAGGTGGGGAGGTCAGCCCCAGCATTTT.